This section outlines one TCR beta chain sequence together with its context. The sample belongs to a study of long-term antiretroviral therapy in people with HIV. The V end was cut by 5 bases, the J end by 7 bases, with 18 bases between. This CDR3 contains 16 residues. Germline V lookup: CDR1 LNHDA, CDR2 SQIVND (reference sequence). Samples were assayed with immunoSEQ v3.0 at survey level. Data came from immunoSEQ multiplex PCR; TCRdb stores just in-frame clones and leaves some out. The sample includes approximately 31,000 clones, 78% of them seen just once. This rearrangement joins TRBV19 to TRBJ1-6, with D maybe TRBD1 (6 bases). The clonotype originates from a woman aged 50 to 60 with HIV. The specimen comprised unsorted PBMCs, sampled 3.1 years after starting antiretroviral therapy. The CDR3 bases are TGTGCCAGTAGTCCTCGAAAGACAGGTGACAATTCACCCCTCCACTTT. Residues: CASSPRKTGDNSPLHF.